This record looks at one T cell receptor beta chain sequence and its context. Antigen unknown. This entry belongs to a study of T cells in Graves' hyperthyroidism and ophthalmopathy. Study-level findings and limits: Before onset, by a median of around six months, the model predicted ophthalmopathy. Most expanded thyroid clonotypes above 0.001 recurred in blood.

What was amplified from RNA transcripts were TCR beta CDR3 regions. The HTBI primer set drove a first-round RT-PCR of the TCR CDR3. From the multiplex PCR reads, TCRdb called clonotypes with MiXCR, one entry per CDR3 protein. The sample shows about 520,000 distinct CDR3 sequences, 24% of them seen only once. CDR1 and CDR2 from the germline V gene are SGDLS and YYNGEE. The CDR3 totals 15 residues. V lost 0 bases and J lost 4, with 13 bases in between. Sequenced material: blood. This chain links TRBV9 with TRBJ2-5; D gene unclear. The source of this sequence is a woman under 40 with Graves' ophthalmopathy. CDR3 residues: CASSVEDGNGETQYF. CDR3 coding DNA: TGTGCCAGCAGCGTAGAGGATGGGAACGGAGAGACCCAGTACTTC.